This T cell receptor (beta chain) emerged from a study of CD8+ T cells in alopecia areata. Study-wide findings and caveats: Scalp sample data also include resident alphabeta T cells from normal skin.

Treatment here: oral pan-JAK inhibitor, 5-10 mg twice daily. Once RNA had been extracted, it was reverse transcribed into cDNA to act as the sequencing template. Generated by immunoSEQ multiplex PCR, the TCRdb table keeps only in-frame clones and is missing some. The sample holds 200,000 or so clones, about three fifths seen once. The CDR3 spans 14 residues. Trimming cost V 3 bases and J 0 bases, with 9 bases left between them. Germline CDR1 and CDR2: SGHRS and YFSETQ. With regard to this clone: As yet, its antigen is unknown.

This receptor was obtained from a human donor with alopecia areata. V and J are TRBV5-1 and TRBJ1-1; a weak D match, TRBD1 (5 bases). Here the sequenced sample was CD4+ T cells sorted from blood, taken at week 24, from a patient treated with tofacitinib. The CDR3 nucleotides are TGCGCCAGCAGCTCTACAGGAATGAACACTGAAGCTTTCTTT. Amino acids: CASSSTGMNTEAFF.